The rows below give T cell receptor beta chains drawn from one sample of a study of blood T cell repertoires in COVID-19. Generated by immunoSEQ multiplex PCR, the TCRdb table keeps only in-frame clones and is missing some. The sample yields about 66,000 clones, around 92% seen once. Material for sequencing was peripheral blood. These receptors all come from a man aged 60 to 75 with acute or convalescent COVID-19. The CDR3 runs from the conserved cysteine through the conserved F or W. D genes are given only for firm matches. Clone size is given for some rows only: seen once, a few or many times, or a class if the clone is expanded.

j_call clone_size d_call v_call cdr3_aa cdr3_nt
TRBJ2-2 NA NA TRBV12-3/TRBV12-4 CASSESPGELFF TGTGCCAGCAGTGAGAGCCCCGGGGAGCTGTTTTTT
TRBJ2-3 NA TRBD2 TRBV5-8 CASSPGTSGSTDTQYF TGTGCCAGCAGCCCAGGGACTAGCGGGAGCACAGATACGCAGTATTTT
TRBJ2-7 NA NA TRBV2 CASSLGHGLQQYF TGTGCCAGCAGTTTAGGACATGGGCTTCAACAGTACTTC
TRBJ1-2 NA NA TRBV6-5 CASSNTGPYGYTF TGTGCCAGCAGTAACACAGGGCCATATGGCTACACCTTC
TRBJ1-4 NA NA TRBV6-1 CASSDMGLSNEKLFF TGTGCCAGCAGTGACATGGGGCTCTCTAATGAAAAACTGTTTTTT
TRBJ2-2 NA TRBD1 TRBV3-1/TRBV3-2 CASSPGQGRTGELFF TGTGCCAGCAGCCCTGGACAGGGGCGCACCGGGGAGCTGTTTTTT
TRBJ2-2 once NA TRBV5-4 CASSLRGVNTGELFF TGTGCCAGCAGCTTAAGGGGCGTTAACACCGGGGAGCTGTTTTTT
TRBJ1-5 NA NA TRBV19 CASSRGAVNNQPQHF TGTGCCAGTAGTCGGGGGGCGGTGAACAATCAGCCCCAGCATTTT
TRBJ1-3 NA TRBD1 TRBV2 CASSGQGPGNSGNTIYF TGTGCCAGCAGTGGACAGGGCCCCGGGAACTCTGGAAACACCATATATTTT
TRBJ1-1 NA NA TRBV4-1 CASSQDRGGLWGTEAFF TGCGCCAGCAGCCAAGATCGGGGGGGGCTGTGGGGCACTGAAGCTTTCTTT
TRBJ1-5 NA NA TRBV2 CASSANGPQHF TGTGCCAGCAGTGCTAACGGGCCCCAGCATTTT
TRBJ1-1 NA NA TRBV28 CASSFSMEGVTEAFF TGTGCCAGCAGTTTCTCCATGGAGGGAGTCACTGAAGCTTTCTTT
TRBJ1-1 NA NA TRBV7-9 CASRKNRNTEAFF TGTGCCAGCAGAAAAAACAGGAACACTGAAGCTTTCTTT
TRBJ1-2 NA NA TRBV6-6 CASSYSAGRGYTF TGTGCCAGCAGTTACTCGGCGGGACGGGGCTACACCTTC
TRBJ2-4 NA NA TRBV19 CASSARHAARDIQYF TGTGCCAGTAGTGCCAGACACGCCGCCAGGGACATTCAGTACTTC
TRBJ1-5 NA TRBD1 TRBV6-6 CASTGQGLNQPQHF TGTGCCAGCACCGGACAGGGGCTCAATCAGCCCCAGCATTTT
TRBJ2-1 NA TRBD2 TRBV5-1 CASSFVAGGSYNEQFF TGCGCCAGCAGCTTCGTAGCGGGGGGCTCCTACAATGAGCAGTTCTTC
TRBJ2-3 NA NA TRBV3-1/TRBV3-2 CASSQEVLNTDTQFF TGTGCCAGCAGCCAAGAAGTGCTGAACACAGATACGCAGTTTTTT